The next 15 T cell receptor beta chains were all read from a single sample in a study of blood T cell repertoires in COVID-19. Data came from immunoSEQ multiplex PCR; TCRdb stores just in-frame clones and leaves some out. The sample holds approximately 70,000 clones, 88% seen once. Sequencing was done on a sample of peripheral blood. The receptors derive from a woman in her 70s with acute or convalescent COVID-19.

V is TRBV9 and J is TRBJ1-2; maybe TRBD1 (6 bases). The CDR3 has 13 amino acids. From germline, CDR1 is SGDLS and CDR2 YYNGEE. Trimming stripped 0 bases from V and 8 bases from J, with 11 bases between. CDR3 nucleotides: TGTGCCAGCAGCGTAGAAGACAGGTACGGCTACACCTTC. Encoded protein: CASSVEDRYGYTF.

The rearrangement uses TRBV30 and TRBJ1-3; D gene ambiguous. Germline lookup yields CDR1 GTSNPN and CDR2 SVGIG (reference sequence). Trimming removed 2 bases at V and 5 bases at J, with 13 bases between. The CDR3 totals 14 residues. The CDR3 protein is CAWSNAAPRNTIYF. DNA for the CDR3: TGTGCCTGGAGTAATGCGGCCCCCCGAAACACCATATATTTT.

This clone was observed a handful of times. In the same sample, other DNA sequences code for this CDR3. V and J are TRBV12-3 or TRBV12-4 and TRBJ1-2; 8 positions agree with TRBD1. Trimming at V came to 3 bases and at J to 4 bases, leaving 1 base not matched to a gene. The CDR3 extends over 13 amino acids. The CDR3 loop is CASSLGQAYGYTF. DNA for the CDR3: TGTGCCAGCAGTTTGGGACAGGCCTATGGCTACACCTTC.

This sequence joins TRBV7-8 and TRBJ2-1; the match to TRBD2 covers 7 bases. The CDR3 consists of 16 residues. Per the germline V gene, CDR1 is SGHVS and CDR2 is FQNEAQ. V gave up 1 base and J gave up 6 bases; unmatched junction bases: 9. This CDR3 reads CASSLGSTSQANEQFF. The CDR3 DNA sequence: TGTGCCAGCAGCTTAGGTTCGACTAGCCAAGCCAATGAGCAGTTCTTC.

This clone showed up just once. J is TRBJ2-5 and V is TRBV5-4; 9 positions match TRBD1. Trimming took 4 bases from V and 2 from J; bases not matched to a gene: 6. This CDR3 has 15 residues. Germline values: CDR1 SGHNT, CDR2 YYREEE (reference sequence). The chain's CDR3 is CASSRPDRGQETQYF. CDR3 DNA: TGTGCCAGCAGCCGTCCTGACAGGGGGCAAGAGACCCAGTACTTC.

This clone has just one count. The chain links TRBV5-5 to TRBJ2-7, with D unclear. Germline CDR1 and CDR2: SGHKS and YYEKEE (reference sequence). CDR3 length: 14 residues. V was shortened by 0 bases and J by 0 bases, with 7 bases between the two germline ends. CDR3 coding DNA: TGTGCCAGCAGCTTGGTCAGAAGCTCCTACGAGCAGTACTTC. This codes for CASSLVRSSYEQYF.

The J gene is TRBJ1-1, the V gene TRBV29-1; D is undetermined. The CDR3 is made up of 12 amino acids. Trimming stripped 4 bases from V and 1 base from J, with 7 bases between. Germline CDR1 and CDR2: SQVTM and ANQGSEA. The chain's CDR3 is CSVVSGNTEAFF. CDR3 sequence (DNA): TGCAGCGTTGTTTCAGGGAACACTGAAGCTTTCTTT.

CDR3 protein: CASSYITSGRDEQFF. The CDR3 DNA is TGTGCCAGCAGTTACATCACTAGCGGGAGGGATGAGCAGTTCTTC. The chain recombines TRBV6-5 with TRBJ2-1; 13 bases agree with TRBD2. The ends lost 2 bases at V and 8 bases at J; junction bases unmatched: 3. CDR1 is MNHEY, CDR2 SVGAGI, per germline. The CDR3 loop spans 15 amino acids.

This sequence joins TRBV25-1 and TRBJ1-6; D may be TRBD1 (5 bases). From germline, CDR1 is MGHDK and CDR2 SYGVNS. This CDR3 region has 13 residues. Trimming shortened V by 2 bases and J by 7 bases, and 6 bases separated the two germline ends. The CDR3, as DNA: TGTGCCAGCAGTGAAAAGGGGAATTCACCCCTCCACTTT. Its translation: CASSEKGNSPLHF.

The count of this clone is one. The chain combines TRBV11-1 with TRBJ2-5, with D unresolved. This CDR3 has 15 amino acids. The germline V gene has CDR1 SGHAT and CDR2 FQDESV (reference sequence). V was trimmed by 5 bases and J by 2 bases, leaving 15 bases between them. CDR3 nucleotide sequence: TGTGCCAGCAGCCCAAGAGACACTTCTCAAGAGACCCAGTACTTC. Protein: CASSPRDTSQETQYF.

This clone came up once. The chain uses TRBV7-3 and TRBJ2-2; 8 bases are shared with TRBD1. This CDR3 is built from 14 residues. Trimming cost V 3 bases and J 6 bases; bases outside gene matches: 3. Germline V gene data show CDR1 as SGHTA and CDR2 as FQGTGA. CDR3 residues: CASSFLTGAGELFF. The CDR3 coding sequence is TGTGCCAGCAGCTTCTTGACAGGGGCCGGGGAGCTGTTTTTT.

V gene TRBV5-1 combines with J gene TRBJ2-1; 10 bases map to TRBD1. The length of the CDR3 is 15 residues. V lost 1 base, J lost 4 bases, and 2 bases stayed unmatched. The V gene's germline CDR1 is SGHRS and CDR2 YFSETQ. The CDR3 reads CASSLSGQGYNEQFF. CDR3 nucleotides: TGCGCCAGCAGCTTGTCGGGACAGGGGTACAATGAGCAGTTCTTC.

The rearrangement joins TRBV6-5 to TRBJ1-3; D is possibly TRBD1 (5 bases). CDR3 length: 15 residues. Germline CDR1 reads MNHEY; CDR2 reads SVGAGI. The V and J ends lost 6 bases and 0 bases respectively, with 12 bases between them. The CDR3 sequence: CASREGGDSGNTIYF. DNA of the CDR3: TGTGCCAGCAGGGAGGGAGGGGACTCTGGAAACACCATATATTTT.

V usage is TRBV7-2 and J usage is TRBJ2-3; D unclear. Between the trimmed V and J ends, which lost 2 bases and 1 base, there was a span of 7 bases. The CDR3 is 14 amino acids. Germline V gene lookup returns CDR1 SGHTA and CDR2 FQGNSA. Here the CDR3 reads CASSLIPGTDTQYF. The CDR3 DNA follows: TGTGCCAGCAGCTTAATTCCGGGCACAGATACGCAGTATTTT.

The rearrangement uses TRBV4-1 and TRBJ1-5; D possibly corresponds to TRBD1 (5 bases). Trimming pared 1 base from V and 4 bases from J, leaving 11 bases between. Germline CDR1 is MGHRA and CDR2 is YSYEKL. The CDR3 sequence is 15 residues long. The CDR3 here is CASSQGFGGNQPQHF. In nucleotides, the CDR3 is TGCGCCAGCAGCCAAGGTTTCGGGGGAAATCAGCCCCAGCATTTT.